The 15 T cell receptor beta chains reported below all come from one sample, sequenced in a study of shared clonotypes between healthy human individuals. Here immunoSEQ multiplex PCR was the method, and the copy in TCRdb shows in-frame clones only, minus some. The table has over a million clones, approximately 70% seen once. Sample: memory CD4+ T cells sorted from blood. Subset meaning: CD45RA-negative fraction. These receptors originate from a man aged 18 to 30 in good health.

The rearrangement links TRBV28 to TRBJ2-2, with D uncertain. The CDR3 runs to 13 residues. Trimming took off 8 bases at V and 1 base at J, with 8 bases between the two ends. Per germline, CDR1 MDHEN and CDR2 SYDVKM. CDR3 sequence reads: CASQFQNTGELFF. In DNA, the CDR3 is TGTGCCAGCCAGTTTCAGAACACCGGGGAGCTGTTTTTT.

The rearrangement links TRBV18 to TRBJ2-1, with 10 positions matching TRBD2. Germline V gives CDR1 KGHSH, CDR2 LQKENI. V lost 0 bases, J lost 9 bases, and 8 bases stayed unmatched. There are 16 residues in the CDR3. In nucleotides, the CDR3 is TGTGCCAGCTCACCACCCCGCCTAGCGGGGGCGGGTGAGCAGTTCTTC. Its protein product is CASSPPRLAGAGEQFF.

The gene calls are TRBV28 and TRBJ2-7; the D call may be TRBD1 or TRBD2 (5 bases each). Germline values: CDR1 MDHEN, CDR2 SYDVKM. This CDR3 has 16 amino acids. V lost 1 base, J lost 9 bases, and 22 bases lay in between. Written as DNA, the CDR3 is TGTGCCAGCAGTTTATTGGGGGTCAATTCACCTACGGGGCAGTACTTC. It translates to CASSLLGVNSPTGQYF.

The CDR3 sequence is CASSAAGSTEAFF. Here the CDR3 DNA reads TGTGCCAGCAGCGCAGCAGGGAGTACTGAAGCTTTCTTT. The V call is TRBV9, the J call TRBJ1-1; tentatively, D is TRBD1 (5 bases). The germline CDR1 and CDR2 sequences are SGDLS and YYNGEE. The CDR3 extends over 13 amino acids. The ends were cut back, 3 bases at V and 5 bases at J, with 11 bases in the middle.

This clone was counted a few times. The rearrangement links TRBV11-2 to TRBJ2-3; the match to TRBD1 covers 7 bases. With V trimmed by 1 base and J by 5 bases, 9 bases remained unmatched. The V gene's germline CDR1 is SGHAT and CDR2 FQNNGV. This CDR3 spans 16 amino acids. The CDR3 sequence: CASSLAGTDPRDTQYF. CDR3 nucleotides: TGTGCCAGCAGCTTAGCGGGGACAGATCCTCGAGATACGCAGTATTTT.

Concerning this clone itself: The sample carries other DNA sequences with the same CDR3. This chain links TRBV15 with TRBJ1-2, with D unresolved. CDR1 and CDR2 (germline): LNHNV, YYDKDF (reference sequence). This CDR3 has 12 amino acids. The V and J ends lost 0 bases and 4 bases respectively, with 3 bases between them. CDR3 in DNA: TGTGCCACCAGCAGAGACAGCTATGGCTACACCTTC. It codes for CATSRDSYGYTF.

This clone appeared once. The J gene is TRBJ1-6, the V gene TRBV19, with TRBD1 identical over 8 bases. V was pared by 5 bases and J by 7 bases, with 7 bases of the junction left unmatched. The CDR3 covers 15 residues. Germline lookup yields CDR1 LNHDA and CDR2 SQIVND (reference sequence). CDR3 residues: CASSGADRVNSPLHF. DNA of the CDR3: TGTGCCAGTAGTGGGGCGGACAGGGTGAATTCACCCCTCCACTTT.

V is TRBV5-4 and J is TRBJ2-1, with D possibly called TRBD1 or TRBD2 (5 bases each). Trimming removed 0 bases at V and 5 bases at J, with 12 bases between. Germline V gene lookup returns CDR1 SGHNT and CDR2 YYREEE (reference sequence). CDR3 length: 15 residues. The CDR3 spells CASSLARDGNNEQFF. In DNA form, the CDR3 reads TGTGCCAGCAGCTTGGCACGGGACGGTAACAATGAGCAGTTCTTC.

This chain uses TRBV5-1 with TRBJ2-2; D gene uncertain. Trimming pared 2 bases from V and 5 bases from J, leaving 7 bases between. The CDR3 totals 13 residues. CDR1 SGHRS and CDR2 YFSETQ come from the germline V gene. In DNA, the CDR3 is TGCGCCAGCAGCTTCGGGCTAACCGGGGAGCTGTTTTTT. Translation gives CASSFGLTGELFF.

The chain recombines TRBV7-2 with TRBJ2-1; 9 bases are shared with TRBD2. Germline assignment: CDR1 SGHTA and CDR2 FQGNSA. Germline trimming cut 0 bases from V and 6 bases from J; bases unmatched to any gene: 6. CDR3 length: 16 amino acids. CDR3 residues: CASSLAGTSTLNEQFF. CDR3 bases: TGTGCCAGCAGCTTAGCGGGGACTAGCACTCTCAATGAGCAGTTCTTC.

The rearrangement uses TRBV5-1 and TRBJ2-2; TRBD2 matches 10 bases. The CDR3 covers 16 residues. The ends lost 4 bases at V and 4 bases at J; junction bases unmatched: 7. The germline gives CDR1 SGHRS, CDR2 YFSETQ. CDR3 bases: TGCGCCAGCAGCCCAGGACTAGCGGAGGGCACCGGGGAGCTGTTTTTT. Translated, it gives CASSPGLAEGTGELFF.

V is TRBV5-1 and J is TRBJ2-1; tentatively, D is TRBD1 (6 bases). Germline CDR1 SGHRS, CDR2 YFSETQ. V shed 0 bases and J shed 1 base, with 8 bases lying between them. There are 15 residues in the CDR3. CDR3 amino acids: CASSLGDRSYNEQFF. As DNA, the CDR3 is TGCGCCAGCAGCTTGGGTGACAGGTCCTACAATGAGCAGTTCTTC.

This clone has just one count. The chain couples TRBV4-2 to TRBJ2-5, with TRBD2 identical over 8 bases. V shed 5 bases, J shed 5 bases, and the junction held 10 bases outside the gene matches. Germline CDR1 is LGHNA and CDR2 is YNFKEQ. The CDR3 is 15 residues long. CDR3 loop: CASSLDAGGGETQYF. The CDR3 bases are TGTGCCAGCAGCTTGGACGCGGGAGGAGGGGAGACCCAGTACTTC.

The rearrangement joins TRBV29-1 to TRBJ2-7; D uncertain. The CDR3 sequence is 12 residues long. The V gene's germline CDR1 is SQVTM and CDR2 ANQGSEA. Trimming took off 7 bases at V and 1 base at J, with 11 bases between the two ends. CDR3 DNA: TGCAGCGGTGTTAGTACGTCCTACGAGCAGTACTTC. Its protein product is CSGVSTSYEQYF.

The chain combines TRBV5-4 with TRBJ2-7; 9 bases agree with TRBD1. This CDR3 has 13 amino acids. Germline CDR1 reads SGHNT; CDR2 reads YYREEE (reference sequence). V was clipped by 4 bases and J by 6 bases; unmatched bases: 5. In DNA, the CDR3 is TGTGCCAGCAGCCAAGGACAGGGGTCCGAGCAGTACTTC. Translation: CASSQGQGSEQYF.